This passage covers 30 T cell receptor beta chains from one sample sequenced in a study of cytomegalovirus exposure and HLA in healthy donors. 60 Vbeta and 13 Jbeta primers were used in PCR. Sequencing was performed with immunoSEQ multiplex PCR; in TCRdb, only in-frame clones are kept and a portion is missing. The sample includes 100,000 to 150,000 clones, around 77% of them seen just once. The source material was PBMCs. These TCRs come from a male donor in good health and CMV-seropositive.

J is TRBJ2-1 and V is TRBV5-4; D unclear. Trimming stripped 5 bases from V and 0 bases from J, with 12 bases between. The CDR3 is 15 residues long. Looked up from germline, CDR1 is SGHNT and CDR2 is YYREEE (reference sequence). The CDR3 DNA is TGTGCCAGCAGGTCGGGTCTCCCCTCCTACAATGAGCAGTTCTTC. Translation gives CASRSGLPSYNEQFF.

The rearrangement joins TRBV6-1 to TRBJ1-2, with 7 bases fitting TRBD1. Trimming cost V 2 bases and J 3 bases; bases outside gene matches: 6. The germline V gene encodes CDR1 MNHNS and CDR2 SASEGT. The CDR3 runs 15 residues. The CDR3 DNA is TGTGCCAGCAGTGAAATGGGGACAGTTGACTATGGCTACACCTTC. Its protein product is CASSEMGTVDYGYTF.

The V gene is TRBV28, the J gene TRBJ1-6, with a possible D match to TRBD1 (6 bases). V was pared by 5 bases and J by 6 bases, with 20 bases between. Germline V gene lookup returns CDR1 MDHEN and CDR2 SYDVKM. The CDR3 runs 17 residues. CDR3 DNA sequence: TGTGCCAGCAGTCTGATTCGGGGGCGGGGGGGTAATTCACCCCTCCACTTT. Its translation: CASSLIRGRGGNSPLHF. The full variable domain, completed using reference TRBV28 and TRBJ1-6, is DVKVTQSSRYLVKRTGEKVFLECVQDMDHENMFWYRQDPGLGLRLIYFSYDVKMKEKGDIPEGYSVSREKKERFSLILESASTNQTSMYLCASSLIRGRGGNSPLHFGNGTRLTVT.

This clone has only a few counts. The chain is built from TRBV6-1 and TRBJ1-2, with D possibly being TRBD1 (6 bases). This CDR3 comprises 11 residues. Trimming removed 6 bases at V and 7 bases at J, with 9 bases between. Germline CDR1 reads MNHNS; CDR2 reads SASEGT. CDR3: CASRTGFGYTF. The DNA of the CDR3 is TGTGCCAGCAGAACAGGGTTTGGCTACACCTTC.

This chain links TRBV27 with TRBJ1-5; 10 bases map to TRBD1. Germline V gene data show CDR1 as MNHEY and CDR2 as SMNVEV (reference sequence). The CDR3 contains 16 residues. Trimming took 6 bases from V and 0 from J; bases not matched to a gene: 5. DNA for the CDR3: TGTGCCAGCAGAGACAGGGGGCTCCATAGCAATCAGCCCCAGCATTTT. Amino acids: CASRDRGLHSNQPQHF.

The V and J genes are TRBV7-3 and TRBJ2-1; D perhaps matches TRBD2 (6 bases). The CDR3 runs 17 residues. Germline lookup yields CDR1 SGHTA and CDR2 FQGTGA. V lost 6 bases and J lost 1, with 19 bases in between. CDR3 region: CASRLSRDRKSYNEQFF. The CDR3 nucleotides read TGTGCCAGCAGATTATCGCGGGACCGGAAATCCTACAATGAGCAGTTCTTC.

The chain uses TRBV18 and TRBJ1-6; 9 bases agree with TRBD1. The CDR3 extends over 16 amino acids. Germline CDR1 is KGHSH and CDR2 is LQKENI. V lost 3 bases to trimming and J lost 10 bases; unmatched junction nucleotides: 10. The CDR3 nucleotides read TGTGCCAGCTCACCTTGGGGACAGGGAGAGAGGTCACCCCTCCACTTT. It codes for CASSPWGQGERSPLHF.

CDR3 amino acids: CASAKPGTSGAEQFF. CDR3 nucleotide sequence: TGTGCCAGCGCAAAGCCCGGGACTAGCGGGGCTGAGCAGTTCTTC. The chain combines TRBV19 with TRBJ2-1, with TRBD2 matching 13 bases. CDR3 size: 15 residues. With 9 bases clipped from V and 9 bases from J, the junction kept 11 bases outside the gene matches. Germline-derived CDR1 and CDR2 are LNHDA and SQIVND (reference sequence).

This clone has more than one count but fewer than ten. The CDR3 here is CASSQVTRAEAFF. DNA for the CDR3: TGCGCCAGCAGCCAAGTAACCAGGGCTGAAGCTTTCTTT. V is TRBV4-1 and J is TRBJ1-1; D may be TRBD1 (5 bases). This CDR3 contains 13 residues. Germline V gene lookup returns CDR1 MGHRA and CDR2 YSYEKL. Trimming stripped 1 base from V and 6 bases from J, with 9 bases between.

Only one count was recorded for this clone. Mismatch with germline at one junction end may stem from a read error. The DNA of the CDR3 is TGTTCCAGCAGCTACCCACAGGGGGCCTCTGAAGCTTTCTTT. This translates into CSSSYPQGASEAFF. The chain joins TRBV7-9 to TRBJ1-1; TRBD1 matches 9 bases. Per germline, CDR1 SEHNR and CDR2 FQNEAQ (reference sequence). The CDR3 is 14 residues long.

This clone was found once. The chain combines TRBV29-1 with TRBJ1-1; D might be TRBD1 (5 bases). Germline CDR1 SQVTM, CDR2 ANQGSEA. V lost 3 bases to trimming and J lost 10 bases, with 9 bases between them. This CDR3 spans 10 amino acids. The CDR3 here is CSVDWGGAFF. The CDR3 bases are TGCAGCGTTGATTGGGGGGGAGCTTTCTTT. Full variable domain (rest looked up from reference TRBV29-1 and TRBJ1-1): SAVISQKPSRDICQRGTSLTIQCQVDSQVTMMFWYRQQPGQSLTLIATANQGSEATYESGFVIDKFPISRPNLTFSTLTVSNMSPEDSSIYLCSVDWGGAFFGQGTRLTVV.

In this sample, this clone turned up once. The V call is TRBV28, the J call TRBJ2-7, with D uncertain. This CDR3 spans 13 amino acids. The germline V gene has CDR1 MDHEN and CDR2 SYDVKM. V lost 1 base and J lost 5, with 9 bases in between. This chain's CDR3 is CASSLLIRDEQYF. DNA for the CDR3: TGTGCCAGCAGTTTATTAATCCGGGACGAGCAGTACTTC.

The chain employs TRBV28 and TRBJ2-7; perhaps TRBD1 as D (5 bases). This CDR3 contains 15 residues. The V and J ends lost 5 bases and 8 bases respectively, with 22 bases between them. In germline, CDR1 is MDHEN, CDR2 SYDVKM. Here the CDR3 DNA reads TGTGCCAGCAGTCTGGGGTGGGCGGACACCTTACAGCAGTACTTC. It codes for CASSLGWADTLQQYF.

The genes are TRBV28 and TRBJ1-2, with 8 positions matching TRBD1. The CDR3 sequence is 15 residues long. Germline V gives CDR1 MDHEN, CDR2 SYDVKM. V shed 2 bases and J 4 bases; nucleotides not matched to a gene: 6. The DNA for the CDR3 is TGTGCCAGCAGTTTAGAACAGGGGGAAGGCTATGGCTACACCTTC. Its protein is CASSLEQGEGYGYTF.

As for this clone: The germline gene is not matched at one end of the junction; a read error may be the cause. This chain uses TRBV7-9 with TRBJ1-1; D gene uncertain. Germline V gives CDR1 SEHNR, CDR2 FQNEAQ (reference sequence). The CDR3 has 14 residues. The CDR3 DNA reads as TGTTCCAGCGCGAGTCAGGTATGGGACACTGAAGCTTTCTTT. It codes for CSSASQVWDTEAFF. Using reference TRBV7-9 and TRBJ1-1 for the parts outside the CDR3, the full variable domain is DTGVSQNPRHKITKRGQNVTFRCDPISEHNRLYWYRQTLGQGPEFLTYFQNEAQLEKSRLLSDRFSAERPKGSFSTLEIQRTEQGDSAMYLCSSASQVWDTEAFFGQGTRLTVV.

V gene TRBV16 combines with J gene TRBJ2-2; possible D gene TRBD2, 6 bases. This CDR3 region has 14 residues. Germline CDR1 and CDR2: KGHSY and FQNENV. Trimming removed 3 bases from V and 5 bases from J, with 10 bases in between. The CDR3 sequence is CASSHVEGTGELFF. The CDR3 nucleotides are TGTGCCAGCAGCCACGTGGAGGGAACCGGGGAGCTGTTTTTT.

This chain joins TRBV27 and TRBJ1-6; the D gene is possibly TRBD1 (6 bases). This CDR3 has 15 residues. The germline CDR1 and CDR2 sequences are MNHEY and SMNVEV (reference sequence). V lost 2 bases and J lost 8, with 13 bases in between. The CDR3 coding sequence is TGTGCCAGCAGTTTAGAGGACAGCATCCATTCACCCCTCCACTTT. Translated, it gives CASSLEDSIHSPLHF.

This clone was detected once. The chain is built from TRBV5-1 and TRBJ1-1; 10 bases map to TRBD1. Per germline, CDR1 SGHRS and CDR2 YFSETQ. This CDR3 has 13 amino acids. The J segment lost 11 bases and the V segment lost 5 bases, leaving 9 bases of the junction unmatched. This CDR3 reads CASSTPGQGRAFF. The CDR3 bases are TGCGCCAGCAGTACGCCGGGACAGGGGCGCGCTTTCTTT.

This chain connects TRBV28 to TRBJ2-3, with 11 bases fitting TRBD2. Germline values: CDR1 MDHEN, CDR2 SYDVKM. The CDR3 sequence is 16 residues long. With V trimmed by 5 bases and J by 6 bases, 10 bases remained unmatched. Written as DNA, the CDR3 is TGTGCCAGCAGTACACCACTAGCGGGAGTAAAGGATACGCAGTATTTT. Translated, it gives CASSTPLAGVKDTQYF.

Only one count was recorded for this clone. The chain uses TRBV13 and TRBJ1-2; D is undetermined. The CDR3 spans 12 residues. Germline lookup yields CDR1 PRHDT and CDR2 FYEKMQ (reference sequence). V shed 2 bases and J shed 7 bases, with 8 bases lying between them. CDR3 nucleotide sequence: TGTGCCAGCAGCTTATCGGGTTCTGGCTACACCTTC. Amino acid sequence: CASSLSGSGYTF. Based on the CDR3 plus reference TRBV13 and TRBJ1-2, the full variable domain is AAGVIQSPRHLIKEKRETATLKCYPIPRHDTVYWYQQGPGQDPQFLISFYEKMQSDKGSIPDRFSAQQFSDYHSELNMSSLELGDSALYFCASSLSGSGYTFGSGTRLTVV.

V gene TRBV19 combines with J gene TRBJ2-7; 8 nucleotides line up with TRBD1. Trimming took 5 bases from V and 2 from J; bases not matched to a gene: 8. Per the germline V gene, CDR1 is LNHDA and CDR2 is SQIVND (reference sequence). The CDR3 runs 15 residues. The CDR3 protein is CASSPTGQATYEQYF. The CDR3 nucleotides read TGTGCCAGTAGTCCCACGGGACAGGCGACCTACGAGCAGTACTTC.

This rearrangement joins TRBV21-1 to TRBJ1-1. TRBV21-1 is classified as a pseudogene. The length of the CDR3 is 17 residues. For the CDR3, the DNA is TGTGCCAGCAGCAATTCGAGGGGCGCGGGGTGTTACACTGAAGCTTTCTTT. It translates to CASSNSRGAGCYTEAFF.

A few counts support this clone. The chain employs TRBV6-6 and TRBJ2-3; weak D call: TRBD2 (6 bases). This CDR3 region has 13 residues. Germline V lookup: CDR1 MNHNY, CDR2 SVGAGI (reference sequence). V was trimmed by 2 bases and J by 3 bases, leaving 6 bases between them. Here the CDR3 reads CASSYGGTDTQYF. The CDR3 DNA reads as TGTGCCAGCAGTTACGGGGGGACAGATACGCAGTATTTT.

The chain has TRBV6-1 and TRBJ2-7; 9 bases align to TRBD1. Trimming took 4 bases from V and 7 from J; bases not matched to a gene: 5. There are 13 residues in the CDR3. Germline loops: CDR1 MNHNS, CDR2 SASEGT. The CDR3 DNA follows: TGTGCCAGCAGTGGGGACAGGGTTTTTGAGCAGTACTTC. Amino acid sequence: CASSGDRVFEQYF.

In its sample, this clone was seen a few times. J is TRBJ1-4 and V is TRBV30; D unclear. V was clipped by 0 bases and J by 3 bases, with 11 bases between them. The germline V gene encodes CDR1 GTSNPN and CDR2 SVGIG (reference sequence). CDR3 length: 15 amino acids. The CDR3 here is CAWSVGRDANEKLFF. CDR3 DNA: TGTGCCTGGAGTGTAGGCCGGGATGCTAATGAAAAACTGTTTTTT.

The rearrangement uses TRBV28 and TRBJ2-2; 8 bases line up with TRBD1. V trimming: 7 bases; J trimming: 5 bases; junction bases outside the gene matches: 12. Germline loops: CDR1 MDHEN, CDR2 SYDVKM. The CDR3 is made up of 16 amino acids. The CDR3 spells CASNPHQGALTGELFF. The CDR3, as DNA: TGTGCCAGCAATCCACACCAGGGGGCGCTTACCGGGGAGCTGTTTTTT.

The rearrangement uses TRBV4-2 and TRBJ1-1; D remains unclear. V lost 0 bases and J 4 bases, leaving 12 bases between the germline ends. Looked up from germline, CDR1 is LGHNA and CDR2 is YNFKEQ. The CDR3 is 15 residues long. In DNA, the CDR3 is TGTGCCAGCAGCCAAGACGACGGGGTCGGCACTGAAGCTTTCTTT. Encoded protein: CASSQDDGVGTEAFF.

V gene TRBV28 combines with J gene TRBJ2-1; D is uncertain. CDR1 and CDR2 from the germline V gene are MDHEN and SYDVKM. V dropped 3 bases and J dropped 4 bases, with 4 bases sitting between them. The CDR3 consists of 12 residues. The DNA of the CDR3 is TGTGCCAGCAGTTTCAAATACAATGAGCAGTTCTTC. It specifies CASSFKYNEQFF.

The chain is built from TRBV6-1 and TRBJ2-1; TRBD2 matches at 12 bases. The CDR3 totals 15 residues. V shed 2 bases, J shed 7 bases, and the junction held 3 bases outside the gene matches. CDR1 and CDR2 from the germline V gene are MNHNS and SASEGT. CDR3 in DNA: TGTGCCAGCAGTGAACTAGCGGGAGGGCCGAATGAGCAGTTCTTC. Translated: CASSELAGGPNEQFF.

V and J are TRBV6-1 and TRBJ1-5; tentative D call: TRBD1 (6 bases). From germline, CDR1 is MNHNS and CDR2 SASEGT. V was trimmed by 1 base and J by 4 bases, leaving 8 bases between them. The CDR3 is 14 residues long. CDR3 region: CASSEVQGNQPQHF. The CDR3 DNA is TGTGCCAGCAGTGAAGTTCAGGGGAATCAGCCCCAGCATTTT.